This T cell receptor (beta chain) comes out of a study of T-cell memory formation after mild COVID-19. Background on the study: There were largely donor-specific TCR clusters.

There are 13 residues in the CDR3. With 1 base removed from V and 6 bases from J, the gap between germline ends came to 7 bases. Study outcomes and limitations: Clones that contracted from day 15 to 85 were balanced CD4/CD8, while later expanders leaned CD4+.

Sample barcodes and UMIs were carried by the TCR alpha and TCR beta cDNA libraries that 5'RACE generated with constant-segment primers. TCRdb redid the calling of the 5' RACE reads with MiXCR, one entry per CDR3 protein. Of about 500,000 distinct CDR3 sequences listed, roughly 21% are singletons. In its sample, this clonotype was seen a few times. The antigen is unknown. V is TRBV12-3 or TRBV12-4 and J is TRBJ1-3; no definite D call. The sequencing input was PBMCs or a T cell subset sorted from them (not recorded which). This clonotype was sampled from an adult woman who had mild COVID-19 (a few samples of this study predate the infection). Cell type and time point are not known. CDR3 nucleotide sequence: TGTGCCAGCAGTTTAGGGGGAAAAAACACCATATATTTT. Encoded protein: CASSLGGKNTIYF.